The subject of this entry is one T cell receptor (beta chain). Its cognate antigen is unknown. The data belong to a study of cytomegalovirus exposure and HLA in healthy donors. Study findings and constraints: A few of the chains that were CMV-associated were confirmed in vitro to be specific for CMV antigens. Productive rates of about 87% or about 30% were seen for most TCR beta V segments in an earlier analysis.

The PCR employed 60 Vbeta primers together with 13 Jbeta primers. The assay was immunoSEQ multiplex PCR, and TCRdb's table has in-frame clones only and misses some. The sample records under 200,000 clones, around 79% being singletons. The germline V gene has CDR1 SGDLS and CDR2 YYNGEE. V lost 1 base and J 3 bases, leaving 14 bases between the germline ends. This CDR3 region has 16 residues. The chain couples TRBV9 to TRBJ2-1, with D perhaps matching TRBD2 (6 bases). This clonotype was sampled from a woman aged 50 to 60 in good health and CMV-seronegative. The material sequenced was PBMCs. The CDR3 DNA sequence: TGTGCCAGCAGCGTAAGAGGCGGGATGGGCTACAATGAGCAGTTCTTC. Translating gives CASSVRGGMGYNEQFF.